Listed here are 26 T cell receptor beta chains from one sample, sequenced in a study of T cell repertoires in cytomegalovirus infection. Their recognized antigens are unknown. MiXCR was run by TCRdb on the reads, yielding one entry per CDR3 protein. The sample includes about 830,000 distinct CDR3 sequences, 30% to 35% of them seen just once. The specimen was cultured CD8+ T cells from PBMCs, collected from culture after CMV antigen stimulation. The origin of the receptors is a human donor in good health (CMV status not recorded). Some clones in this sample may be carry-over from other donors' samples.

This clonotype appeared a few times. The chain employs TRBV19 and TRBJ1-1; 10 positions match TRBD1. The CDR3 sequence is 14 residues long. Losses at the gene ends were 8 bases for V and 4 bases for J; bases not matched to a gene: 7. Germline lookup yields CDR1 LNHDA and CDR2 SQIVND (reference sequence). The CDR3 loop reads CASRQGAQGTEAFF. In DNA form, the CDR3 reads TGTGCCAGTCGACAGGGGGCGCAGGGCACTGAAGCTTTCTTT.

The J gene is TRBJ2-4, the V gene TRBV19; D gene ambiguous. The germline V and J ends were trimmed by 9 bases and 1 base, with 16 bases remaining between them. The germline V gene has CDR1 LNHDA and CDR2 SQIVND (reference sequence). There are 15 residues in the CDR3. CDR3 sequence (DNA): TGTGCCAGCGAGACTCCTTCTGAGGCCAAAAACATTCAGTACTTC. This translates into CASETPSEAKNIQYF.

The J gene is TRBJ2-1, the V gene TRBV7-9, with 11 bases fitting TRBD2. Trimming at V came to 7 bases and at J to 5 bases, leaving 7 bases not matched to a gene. The CDR3 runs to 15 residues. Per germline, CDR1 SEHNR and CDR2 FQNEAQ (reference sequence). Here the CDR3 reads CASKIAGGQDNEQFF. The CDR3 DNA follows: TGTGCCAGCAAAATAGCGGGGGGGCAGGACAATGAGCAGTTCTTC.

The chain combines TRBV27 with TRBJ2-1, with D unclear. Per germline, CDR1 MNHEY and CDR2 SMNVEV (reference sequence). Trimming stripped 2 bases from V and 12 bases from J, with 11 bases between. The CDR3 has 12 amino acids. CDR3 in amino acids: CASSLTYRPQFF. The CDR3 nucleotides are TGTGCCAGCAGTTTAACTTATAGGCCGCAGTTCTTC.

This clonotype was recorded only once. One junction end disagrees with the germline gene, perhaps due to a read error. CDR3 sequence reads: CASSDQGSSYNKQFF. As DNA, the CDR3 is TGTGCCAGCAGCGACCAGGGCAGCTCCTACAATAAGCAGTTCTTC. The J gene is TRBJ2-1, the V gene TRBV7-3; the D gene is possibly TRBD1 (5 bases). This CDR3 region has 15 residues. The germline V gene encodes CDR1 SGHTA and CDR2 FQGTGA.

This chain connects TRBV7-6 to TRBJ1-5, with 8 bases matching TRBD1. V gave up 10 bases and J gave up 6 bases; unmatched junction bases: 5. There are 12 residues in the CDR3. The germline CDR1 and CDR2 sequences are SGHVS and FNYEAQ. The CDR3 protein is CAIQGASQPQHF. CDR3 DNA sequence: TGTGCCATTCAGGGGGCGAGTCAGCCCCAGCATTTT.

This clonotype was counted between two and nine times. This rearrangement joins TRBV14 to TRBJ2-1, with D possibly TRBD2 on 5 matching bases. Trimming shortened V by 4 bases and J by 8 bases, and 15 bases separated the two germline ends. CDR3 length: 14 residues. Looked up from germline, CDR1 is SGHDN and CDR2 is FVKESK. The CDR3 sequence is CASSLISGGHEQFF. CDR3 in DNA: TGTGCCAGCAGCCTTATCTCGGGCGGGCATGAGCAGTTCTTC.

This clonotype was observed a handful of times. V gene TRBV11-2 combines with J gene TRBJ2-3; TRBD1 aligns across 7 bases. Germline values: CDR1 SGHAT, CDR2 FQNNGV. The CDR3 runs 17 residues. The V and J ends lost 1 base and 3 bases, in that order; junction bases with no gene match: 10. This CDR3 reads CASSLAQDRSVTDTQYF. The CDR3 DNA follows: TGTGCCAGCAGCTTAGCGCAGGACAGGTCGGTGACAGATACGCAGTATTTT.

The chain is built from TRBV29-1 and TRBJ1-1; no clear D gene. Germline V gene data show CDR1 as SQVTM and CDR2 as ANQGSEA. The CDR3 runs 10 residues. Trimming took 7 bases from V and 2 from J, leaving 5 bases between them. The CDR3, as DNA: TGCAGCGCCTTTAACACTGAAGCTTTCTTT. Translation gives CSAFNTEAFF.

The chain employs TRBV27 and TRBJ2-2; D remains ambiguous. The V end was cut by 3 bases, the J end by 7 bases, with 15 bases between. Per the germline V gene, CDR1 is MNHEY and CDR2 is SMNVEV (reference sequence). The CDR3 totals 15 residues. The CDR3 sequence: CASSFGHLGNGELFF. The CDR3, as DNA: TGTGCCAGCAGTTTTGGGCACCTAGGGAACGGGGAGCTGTTTTTT.

This chain links TRBV3-1 with TRBJ2-1; a possible D gene is TRBD1 (5 bases). V lost 2 bases to trimming and J lost 4 bases, with 6 bases between them. CDR3 length: 13 residues. Germline CDR1 LGHDT, CDR2 YNNKEL (reference sequence). CDR3: CASSQQGYNEQFF. CDR3 nucleotides: TGTGCCAGCAGCCAACAGGGTTACAATGAGCAGTTCTTC.

The V call is TRBV12-3 or TRBV12-4, the J call TRBJ2-5; no firm D call. CDR3 length equals 13 residues. V lost 6 bases, J lost 5 bases, and 13 bases lay in between. The CDR3 here is CASRTWKLETQYF. The CDR3 DNA is TGTGCCAGCAGGACTTGGAAATTGGAGACCCAGTACTTC.

This clonotype was counted at least ten times. This chain connects TRBV7-6 to TRBJ2-2; TRBD2 is a possible D gene (5 bases). Germline V gives CDR1 SGHVS, CDR2 FNYEAQ. V was pared by 4 bases and J by 2 bases, with 8 bases between. The CDR3 consists of 14 residues. CDR3 coding DNA: TGTGCCAGCAGCTCCGGGATCAACACCGGGGAGCTGTTTTTT. It specifies CASSSGINTGELFF. Looking up the rest from reference TRBV7-6 and TRBJ2-2 gives the full variable domain: GAGVSQSPRYKVTKRGQDVALRCDPISGHVSLYWYRQALGQGPEFLTYFNYEAQQDKSGLPNDRFSAERPEGSISTLTIQRTEQRDSAMYRCASSSGINTGELFFGEGSRLTVL.

This rearrangement joins TRBV7-9 to TRBJ2-3; D ambiguous. V was pared by 5 bases and J by 0 bases, with 18 bases between. The germline V gene has CDR1 SEHNR and CDR2 FQNEAQ (reference sequence). The CDR3 consists of 17 residues. Here the CDR3 reads CASSRRTVQTSTDTQYF. The CDR3 DNA reads as TGTGCCAGCAGCAGACGGACGGTGCAAACTAGCACAGATACGCAGTATTTT.

This clonotype was seen a handful of times. This rearrangement joins TRBV6-1 to TRBJ2-1; 12 bases match TRBD2. Germline-derived CDR1 and CDR2 are MNHNS and SASEGT. CDR3 length equals 16 residues. The junction had 10 bases not matched to a gene; V was cut back by 6 bases and J by 7 bases. The CDR3 sequence is CASSDLAGGLWNEQFF. The CDR3 DNA is TGTGCCAGCAGCGACCTAGCGGGGGGGCTATGGAATGAGCAGTTCTTC.

The V and J genes are TRBV24-1 and TRBJ2-3; D remains ambiguous. Trimming cost V 4 bases and J 11 bases, with 21 bases left between them. This CDR3 has 15 amino acids. CDR1 and CDR2 (germline): KGHDR, SFDVKD. CDR3 in DNA: TGTGCCACCAGTGACAAGGTGGCAGGCCAACCATTGCAGTATTTT. This encodes CATSDKVAGQPLQYF.

This clonotype was seen at least ten times. This chain uses TRBV7-2 with TRBJ2-2; D gene uncertain. Per the germline V gene, CDR1 is SGHTA and CDR2 is FQGNSA. This CDR3 comprises 16 residues. The V end was cut by 5 bases, the J end by 3 bases, with 16 bases between. The CDR3: CASSPYLQRDTGELFF. The CDR3 nucleotides are TGTGCCAGCAGCCCATATCTACAGAGAGACACCGGGGAGCTGTTTTTT.

The chain uses TRBV6-8 and TRBJ1-2, with TRBD1 matching over 7 bases. The germline V gene has CDR1 MNHGY and CDR2 SAAAGT. V was clipped by 6 bases and J by 2 bases; unmatched bases: 9. The CDR3 runs to 15 residues. The CDR3 loop reads CASSPNRGGNYGYTF. CDR3 nucleotides: TGTGCCAGCAGCCCCAACAGGGGAGGGAACTATGGCTACACCTTC.

V is TRBV4-1 and J is TRBJ1-1, with D unresolved. Germline CDR1 reads MGHRA; CDR2 reads YSYEKL. The CDR3 is made up of 12 amino acids. The germline V and J ends were trimmed by 3 bases and 10 bases, with 12 bases remaining between them. The CDR3 here is CASSQPPLAAFF. The CDR3 DNA is TGCGCCAGCAGCCAGCCTCCTCTCGCAGCTTTCTTT.

This clonotype was counted at least ten times. V usage is TRBV7-8 and J usage is TRBJ2-1; D is perhaps TRBD1 or TRBD2 (5 bases each). Germline-derived CDR1 and CDR2 are SGHVS and FQNEAQ. The CDR3 loop spans 15 amino acids. The ends were cut back, 2 bases at V and 9 bases at J, with 17 bases in the middle. CDR3 sequence (DNA): TGTGCCAGCAGCTTAATTGCTGCAGGGAGCGGTGAGCAGTTCTTC. It encodes CASSLIAAGSGEQFF. The entire variable domain, with the rest obtained from reference TRBV7-8 and TRBJ2-1, is as follows: GAGVSQSPRYKVAKRGQDVALRCDPISGHVSLFWYQQALGQGPEFLTYFQNEAQLDKSGLPSDRFFAERPEGSVSTLKIQRTQQEDSAVYLCASSLIAAGSGEQFFGPGTRLTVL.

This clonotype was seen a few times. The chain combines TRBV5-8 with TRBJ1-5, with D perhaps matching TRBD1 (5 bases). The germline V gene has CDR1 SGHTS and CDR2 YDEGEE. The CDR3 is 18 residues long. V dropped 0 bases and J dropped 1 base, with 17 bases sitting between them. CDR3: CASSLERAGLPSNQPQHF. Written as DNA, the CDR3 is TGTGCCAGCAGCTTGGAGCGAGCGGGGCTCCCAAGCAATCAGCCCCAGCATTTT.

This clonotype showed up just once. A much larger clone differs by one base, so this may be a read error. This chain connects TRBV7-9 to TRBJ1-4; unclear D gene. Germline V gene lookup returns CDR1 SEHNR and CDR2 FQNEAQ (reference sequence). This CDR3 region has 12 residues. The CDR3 coding sequence is TGTGTCAGCAGCTGGGTGACTGGGGAACTGTTTTTT. Translated, it gives CVSSWVTGELFF.

The J gene is TRBJ1-1, the V gene TRBV11-3; weak D call: TRBD1 (5 bases). The CDR3 runs to 12 residues. Trimming took off 5 bases at V and 8 bases at J, with 12 bases between the two ends. Looked up from germline, CDR1 is SGHNT and CDR2 is YENEEA. The CDR3 nucleotides are TGTGCCAGCAGCCATCCGGGGGGAGAAGCTTTCTTT. Its protein is CASSHPGGEAFF.

This clonotype appeared a few times. The rearrangement joins TRBV5-1 to TRBJ2-3; 9 positions agree with TRBD1. The CDR3 is 16 residues long. In germline, CDR1 is SGHRS, CDR2 YFSETQ. The V gene end was trimmed by 3 bases and the J gene end by 5 bases; junction bases not matched to a gene: 10. CDR3 sequence: CASSSGQGPPGDTQYF. DNA of the CDR3: TGCGCCAGCAGCTCCGGACAGGGGCCCCCAGGAGATACGCAGTATTTT.

V is TRBV6-5 and J is TRBJ1-6; TRBD1 might be the D (5 bases). The CDR3 loop spans 17 amino acids. Germline CDR1 is MNHEY and CDR2 is SVGAGI. The ends were cut back, 2 bases at V and 0 bases at J, with 11 bases in the middle. The CDR3 coding sequence is TGTGCCAGCAGTTACGGCATCGGGGGCTCCTATAATTCACCCCTCCACTTT. Its translation is CASSYGIGGSYNSPLHF.

In its sample, this clonotype was seen many times. This chain links TRBV7-2 with TRBJ2-7; TRBD2 matches 9 bases. The length of the CDR3 is 14 residues. V dropped 1 base and J dropped 6; count of bases not matched to a gene: 4. CDR1 SGHTA and CDR2 FQGNSA come from the germline V gene. The CDR3 sequence: CASSLEAGGLEQYF. Written as DNA, the CDR3 is TGTGCCAGCAGCTTAGAAGCGGGGGGCCTCGAGCAGTACTTC.